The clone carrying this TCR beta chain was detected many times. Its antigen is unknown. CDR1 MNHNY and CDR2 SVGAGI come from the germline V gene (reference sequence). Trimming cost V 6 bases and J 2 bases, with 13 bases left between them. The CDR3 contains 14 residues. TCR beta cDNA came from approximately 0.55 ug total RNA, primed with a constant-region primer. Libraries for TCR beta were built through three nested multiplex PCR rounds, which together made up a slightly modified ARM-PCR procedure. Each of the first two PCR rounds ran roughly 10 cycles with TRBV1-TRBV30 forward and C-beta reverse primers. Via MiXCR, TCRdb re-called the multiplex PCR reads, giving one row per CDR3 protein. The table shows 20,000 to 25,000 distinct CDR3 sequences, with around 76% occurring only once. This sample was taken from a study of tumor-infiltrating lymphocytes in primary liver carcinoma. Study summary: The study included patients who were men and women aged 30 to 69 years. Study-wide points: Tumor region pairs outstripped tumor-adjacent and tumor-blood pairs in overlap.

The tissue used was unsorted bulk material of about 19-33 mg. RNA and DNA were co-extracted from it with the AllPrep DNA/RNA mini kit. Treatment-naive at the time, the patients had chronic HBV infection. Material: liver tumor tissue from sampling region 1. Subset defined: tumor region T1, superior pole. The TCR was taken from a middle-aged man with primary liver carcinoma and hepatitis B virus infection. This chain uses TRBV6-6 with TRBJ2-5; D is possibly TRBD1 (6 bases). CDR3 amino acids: CASRRLGQQETQYF. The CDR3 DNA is TGTGCCAGCAGACGCCTTGGACAGCAAGAGACCCAGTACTTC.